Sequencing of this T cell receptor (beta chain) was carried out in a study of Ad26.COV2.S vaccination and SARS-CoV-2 variants. Background on the study: In the study, Ad26.COV2.S was injected intramuscularly once, or twice 56 days apart.

Sequencing used immunoSEQ multiplex PCR; TCRdb keeps in-frame clones, though not all of them. The repertoire has about 350,000 clones, 70% to 90% of them found once; the top ten carry over 8.5%. Treatment reported: some 20 received Ad26.COV2.S at low or high dose, single or two shots; several received placebo; per-sample allocation not given. At day 63 after the first vaccine or placebo injection, samples were drawn. An adult donor aged 18-55 years was enrolled in Boston. The clonotype was recovered from a person aged 18-65 years who received the Ad26.COV2.S COVID-19 vaccine or a placebo. Sequencing was performed on peripheral blood, taken in a trial of Ad26.COV2.S vaccine versus placebo.

In DNA form, the CDR3 reads TGTGCCAGCACCCGGGGAGGCCGGGATCAGCCCCAGCATTTT. Its translation is CASTRGGRDQPQHF. V is TRBV28 and J is TRBJ1-5; no definite D call. The V gene lost 7 bases and the J gene lost 5 bases, with 15 bases spanning the gap. This CDR3 has 14 amino acids. Per germline, CDR1 MDHEN and CDR2 SYDVKM.